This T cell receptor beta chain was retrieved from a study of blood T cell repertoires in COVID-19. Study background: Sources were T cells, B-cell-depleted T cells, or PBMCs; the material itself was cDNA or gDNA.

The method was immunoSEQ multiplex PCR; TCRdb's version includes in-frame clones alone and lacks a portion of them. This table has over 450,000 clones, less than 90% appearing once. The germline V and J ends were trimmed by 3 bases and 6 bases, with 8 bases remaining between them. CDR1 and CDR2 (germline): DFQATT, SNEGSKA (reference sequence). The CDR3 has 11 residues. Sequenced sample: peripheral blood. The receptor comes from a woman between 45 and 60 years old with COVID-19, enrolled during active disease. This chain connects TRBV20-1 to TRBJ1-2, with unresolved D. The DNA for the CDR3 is TGCAGTGCTAGTATAATAAATGGCTACACCTTC. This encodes CSASIINGYTF.